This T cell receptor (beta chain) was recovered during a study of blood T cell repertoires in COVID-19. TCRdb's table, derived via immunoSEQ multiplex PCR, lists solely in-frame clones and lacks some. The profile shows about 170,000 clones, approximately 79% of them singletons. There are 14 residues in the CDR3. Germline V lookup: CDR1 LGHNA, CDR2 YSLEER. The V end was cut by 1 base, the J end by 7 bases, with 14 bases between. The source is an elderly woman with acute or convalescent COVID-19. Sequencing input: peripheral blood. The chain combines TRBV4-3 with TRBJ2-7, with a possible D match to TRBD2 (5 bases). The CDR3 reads CASSQVGGPGEQYF. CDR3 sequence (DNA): TGCGCCAGCAGCCAAGTTGGAGGCCCCGGGGAGCAGTACTTC.